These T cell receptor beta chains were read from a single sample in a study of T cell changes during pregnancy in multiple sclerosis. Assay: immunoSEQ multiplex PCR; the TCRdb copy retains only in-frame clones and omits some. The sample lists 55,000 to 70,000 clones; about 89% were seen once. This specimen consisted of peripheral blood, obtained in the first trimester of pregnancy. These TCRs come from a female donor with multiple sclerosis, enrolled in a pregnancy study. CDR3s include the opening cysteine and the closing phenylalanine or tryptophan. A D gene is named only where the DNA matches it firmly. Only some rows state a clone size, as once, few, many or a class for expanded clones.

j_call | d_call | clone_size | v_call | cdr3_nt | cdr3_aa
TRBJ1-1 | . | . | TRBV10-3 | TGTGCCACCTCGCGACAGACTTTGAACACTGAAGCTTTCTTT | CATSRQTLNTEAFF
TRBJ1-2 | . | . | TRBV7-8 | TGTGCCAGCAGCTTAGCTCCGGACTTGCGGCTGGGTGGCTACACCTTC | CASSLAPDLRLGGYTF
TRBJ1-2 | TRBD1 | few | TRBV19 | TGTGCCAGTAGTGACAGGGGTTTCGGGTATGGCTACACCTTC | CASSDRGFGYGYTF
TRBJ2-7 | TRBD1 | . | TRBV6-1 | TGTGCCAGCACCGACAGGGCCCCCTACGAGCAGTACTTC | CASTDRAPYEQYF
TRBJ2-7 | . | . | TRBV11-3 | TGTGCCAGCAGCTTAGACCGTTCCTACGAGCAGTACTTC | CASSLDRSYEQYF
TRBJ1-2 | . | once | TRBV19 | TGTGCCAGTAGTAGGCAGGGGACTAATGGCTACACCTTC | CASSRQGTNGYTF
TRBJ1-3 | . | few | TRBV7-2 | TGTGCCAGCAGCTCGGACGGGATCTCTGGAAACACCATATATTTT | CASSSDGISGNTIYF
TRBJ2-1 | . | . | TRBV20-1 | TGCAGTGCCAGCACCACGGGTGAGCAGTTCTTC | CSASTTGEQFF
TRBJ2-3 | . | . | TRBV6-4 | TGTGCCAGCAGTCCCCAGGGTACAGATACGCAGTATTTT | CASSPQGTDTQYF
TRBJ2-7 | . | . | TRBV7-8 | TGTGCCAGCTGGCCGCGGGACGTCTCCTACGAGCAGTACTTC | CASWPRDVSYEQYF
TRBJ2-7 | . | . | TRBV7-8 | TGTGCCACCAGACATTGGTTCGGGTCCTACGAGCAGTACTTC | CATRHWFGSYEQYF
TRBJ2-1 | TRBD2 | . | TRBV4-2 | TGTGCCAGCAGCCAAGAGGGCGGGGGGGAAATCAATGAGCAGTTCTTC | CASSQEGGGEINEQFF
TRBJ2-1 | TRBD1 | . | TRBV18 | TGTGCCAGCTCACCACCCGGGACAGGGTTGAACAATGAGCAGTTCTTC | CASSPPGTGLNNEQFF
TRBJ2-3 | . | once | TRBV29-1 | TGCAGCGTTAGTGGGGGCCCAGATACGCAGTATTTT | CSVSGGPDTQYF
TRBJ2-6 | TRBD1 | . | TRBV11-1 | TGTGCCAGCAGCCTTGACAGGGTGACGGCTGGGGCCAACGTCCTGACTTTC | CASSLDRVTAGANVLTF
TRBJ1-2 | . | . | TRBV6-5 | TGTGCCAGCAGTATGGCCCCGATCTATGGCTACACCTTC | CASSMAPIYGYTF
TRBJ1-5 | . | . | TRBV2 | TGTGCCAGCACAGGGGAGCGCAATCAGCCCCAGCATTTT | CASTGERNQPQHF
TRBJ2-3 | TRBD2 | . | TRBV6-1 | TGTGCCAGCAGTGAACAGGCTAGCGGGTTCTCAGATACGCAGTATTTT | CASSEQASGFSDTQYF
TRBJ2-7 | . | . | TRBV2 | TGTGCCAGCACTCGGACAGACTACGAGCAGTACTTC | CASTRTDYEQYF
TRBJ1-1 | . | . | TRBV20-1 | TGCAGTGCTACTGGACATTCTGAAGCTTTCTTT | CSATGHSEAFF
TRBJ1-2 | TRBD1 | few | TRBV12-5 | TGTGCTAGTGGTTCGCGACAGGGCGGTGGCTACACCTTC | CASGSRQGGGYTF
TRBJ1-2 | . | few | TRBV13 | TGTGCCAGCAGCACCAGAACTAACTATGGCTACACCTTC | CASSTRTNYGYTF
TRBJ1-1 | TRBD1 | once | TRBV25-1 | TGTGCCAGTACCCGGACAGGGCTTACTGAAGCTTTCTTT | CASTRTGLTEAFF
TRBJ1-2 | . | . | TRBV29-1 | TGCAGCGTTGGGGCTGTGAGTGGTTTCTCTTTCAGCCACCTTTCAAATTATGGCTACACCTTC | CSVGAVSGFSFSHLSNYGYTF
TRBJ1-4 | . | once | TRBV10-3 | TGTGCCATCAGGGGGACTGTGGATGAAAAACTGTTTTTT | CAIRGTVDEKLFF
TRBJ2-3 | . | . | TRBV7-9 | TGTGCCAGCACCGGACAGTCCAGGACTTCCACAGATACGCAGTATTTT | CASTGQSRTSTDTQYF
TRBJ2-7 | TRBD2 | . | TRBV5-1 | TGCGCCAGCAGCTTGAGACCTACGCTAGCGGGGGTCCCGGCCTACGAGCAGTACTTC | CASSLRPTLAGVPAYEQYF
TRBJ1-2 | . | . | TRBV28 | TGTGCCAGCACCACGGGGGGGAGTTGGGATGGCTACACCTTC | CASTTGGSWDGYTF
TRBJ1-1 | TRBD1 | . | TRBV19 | TGTGCCAGTACCCGGGACAGGGGCACTGAAGCTTTCTTT | CASTRDRGTEAFF
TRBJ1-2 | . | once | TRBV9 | TGTGCCAGCAGCGTAACCGACAGCTATGGCTACACCTTC | CASSVTDSYGYTF
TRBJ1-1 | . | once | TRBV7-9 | TGTGCCAGCAGCTCCTCGGGTGGGTTGAACACTGAAGCTTTCTTT | CASSSSGGLNTEAFF
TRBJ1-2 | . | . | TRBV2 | TGTGCCAGCAGTGGCGTTTCCTATGGCTACACCTTC | CASSGVSYGYTF
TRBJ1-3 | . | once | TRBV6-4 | TGTGCCAGCAGTGCCCTGCGGCGGTGGACTGGAAACACCATATATTTT | CASSALRRWTGNTIYF
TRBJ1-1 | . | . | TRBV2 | TGTGCCAGCAGGGGACTTAAGAACACTGAAGCTTTCTTT | CASRGLKNTEAFF
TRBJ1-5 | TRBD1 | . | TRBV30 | TGTGCCTGGAGTCGGACAGGGCGGGATCAGCCCCAGCATTTT | CAWSRTGRDQPQHF
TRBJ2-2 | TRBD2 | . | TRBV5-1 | TGCGCCAGCAGCTTGTTTCTAGCGGGCAACACCGGGGAGCTGTTTTTT | CASSLFLAGNTGELFF
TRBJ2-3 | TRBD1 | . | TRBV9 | TGTGCCAGCAGCCCTAGGACAGGGAGCAATACGCAGTATTTT | CASSPRTGSNTQYF
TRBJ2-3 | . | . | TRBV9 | TGTGCCAGCAGCGTAGGGGCAGGGGCTAGCACAGATACGCAGTATTTT | CASSVGAGASTDTQYF
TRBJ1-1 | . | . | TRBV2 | TGTGCCAGCAGTGAAACGCAGGGGTACACTGAAGCTTTCTTT | CASSETQGYTEAFF
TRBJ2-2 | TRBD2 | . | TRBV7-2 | TGTGCCAGCAGCCGGGGGGGTGGCACCGGGGAGCTGTTTTTT | CASSRGGGTGELFF
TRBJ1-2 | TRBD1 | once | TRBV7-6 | TGTGCGATCGACAGGGGGGCCTATGGCTACACCTTC | CAIDRGAYGYTF
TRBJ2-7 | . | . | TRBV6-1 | TGTGCCAGCAGTGCGGACAGCTACGAGCAGTACTTC | CASSADSYEQYF